This T cell receptor beta chain is from a study of CD8 T cells in ankylosing spondylitis. Study-level findings and limits: Disease-linked clones were CD8+ and relatively rare in peripheral blood.

Per germline, CDR1 SGDLS and CDR2 YYNGEE. CDR3 size: 14 residues. The germline V and J ends were trimmed by 4 bases and 8 bases, with 16 bases remaining between them. This clonotype was observed many times. Its antigen remains unidentified. TCRdb used MiXCR to reprocess the 5' RACE reads, holding one entry per CDR3 protein. The repertoire holds 9,900 or so distinct CDR3 sequences, with approximately 5.9% as singletons. The receptor was isolated from a female donor with ankylosing spondylitis or in good health (not recorded which). This rearrangement joins TRBV9 to TRBJ2-1; D may be TRBD2 (6 bases). Sequenced material: blood, either unsorted or a sorted T cell fraction (not recorded which). DNA of the CDR3: TGTGCCAGCAGCCCAGAAGTCCCGGGGGATGAGCAGTTCTTC. The encoded protein is CASSPEVPGDEQFF.